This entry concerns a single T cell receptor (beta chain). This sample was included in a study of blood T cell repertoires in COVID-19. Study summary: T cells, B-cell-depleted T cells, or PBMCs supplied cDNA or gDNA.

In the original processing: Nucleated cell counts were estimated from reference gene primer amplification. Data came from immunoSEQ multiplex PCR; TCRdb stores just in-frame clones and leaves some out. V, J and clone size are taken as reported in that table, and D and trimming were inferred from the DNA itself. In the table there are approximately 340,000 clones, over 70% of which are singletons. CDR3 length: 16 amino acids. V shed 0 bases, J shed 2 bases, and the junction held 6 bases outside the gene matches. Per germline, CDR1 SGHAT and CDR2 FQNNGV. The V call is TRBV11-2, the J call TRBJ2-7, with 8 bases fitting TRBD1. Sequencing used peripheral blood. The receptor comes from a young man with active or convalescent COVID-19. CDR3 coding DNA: TGTGCCAGCAGCTTAGATTCCTGGGGACAGGCCTACGAGCAGTACTTC. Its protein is CASSLDSWGQAYEQYF.